This TCR beta chain appears in the sequencing data of a study of regulatory T cells in long-lasting Graves disease. Study overall: Persistent Graves' disease required over 5 years of antithyroid drugs and positive TSH receptor antibodies. Study outcomes and limitations: With a few thousand shared public clonotypes, persistent patients exceeded new patients, who shared more than 750. Persistent-disease Graves' patients showed less TCR diversity than new cases.

A few counts support this clonotype. As yet, its antigen is unknown. The ends were cut back, 0 bases at V and 4 bases at J, with 9 bases in the middle. The CDR3 sequence is 15 residues long. Germline CDR1 SGHTA, CDR2 FQGTGA. Documented time point: persistent/refractory GD, antithyroid drugs over 5 years with positive TRAb. Scientists built the TCR library using RNA that was extracted from PBMCs. With iRepertoire HTBI primers and Arm-PCR of CDR3 regions, TCR beta libraries were built. Under the authors' procedure: Samples collectively showed 62 TRBV and approximately 13 TRBJ segments. Each CDR3 protein is one row after TCRdb ran MiXCR on the multiplex PCR reads. TCRdb, not the authors, supplied the V and J calls. The data hold about 420,000 distinct CDR3 sequences, with about 25% observed a single time.

Sequences were derived from peripheral blood mononuclear cells (PBMCs), sampled when the disease was refractory, from a patient treated with antithyroid drugs. The TCR comes from a female donor with Graves disease. The gene calls are TRBV7-3 and TRBJ2-2; D is undetermined. The CDR3 DNA follows: TGTGCCAGCAGCTTAACTGGGGTATTCACCGGGGAGCTGTTTTTT. Protein sequence: CASSLTGVFTGELFF. The whole variable domain, remainder taken from reference TRBV7-3 and TRBJ2-2, is GAGVSQTPSNKVTEKGKYVELRCDPISGHTALYWYRQSLGQGPEFLIYFQGTGAADDSGLPNDRFFAVRPEGSVSTLKIQRTERGDSAVYLCASSLTGVFTGELFFGEGSRLTVL.